The 8 T cell receptor beta chains below all came from one sample that was sequenced in a study of blood T cell repertoires in COVID-19. Using immunoSEQ multiplex PCR, the repertoire was profiled, and TCRdb retains in-frame clones only, with some absent. In the table there are about 81,000 clones, about nine tenths of which are singletons. Sequencing was done on a sample of peripheral blood. The receptors shown here come from a woman between 50 and 59 years old in a cohort sampled during active COVID-19.

V and J are TRBV6-5 and TRBJ2-4, with 8 positions matching TRBD2. Germline loops: CDR1 MNHEY, CDR2 SVGAGI. V dropped 6 bases and J dropped 3; count of bases not matched to a gene: 4. This CDR3 spans 14 amino acids. CDR3 sequence: CASSHRGGKNIQYF. DNA for the CDR3: TGTGCCAGCAGCCACCGGGGGGGCAAAAACATTCAGTACTTC.

The chain employs TRBV5-1 and TRBJ2-3; TRBD1 might be the D (6 bases). The CDR3 has 16 residues. Germline-derived CDR1 and CDR2 are SGHRS and YFSETQ. Trimming took 0 bases from V and 5 from J, leaving 16 bases between them. The CDR3 loop reads CASSLAVRGFVDTQYF. The CDR3 DNA reads as TGCGCCAGCAGCTTGGCCGTAAGGGGGTTTGTAGATACGCAGTATTTT.

The chain joins TRBV5-8 to TRBJ1-2; TRBD1 matches 7 bases. V trimming: 3 bases; J trimming: 1 base; junction bases outside the gene matches: 15. CDR1 is SGHTS, CDR2 YDEGEE, per germline. The CDR3 consists of 18 residues. The CDR3 region is CASSSRGQRLADNYGYTF. DNA of the CDR3: TGTGCCAGCAGCTCGAGGGGACAGCGCCTTGCCGATAACTATGGCTACACCTTC. The whole variable domain, remainder taken from reference TRBV5-8 and TRBJ1-2, is EAGVTQSPTHLIKTRGQQATLRCSPISGHTSVYWYQQALGLGLQFLLWYDEGEERNRGNFPPRFSGRQFPNYSSELNVNALELEDSALYLCASSSRGQRLADNYGYTFGSGTRLTVV.

The rearrangement joins TRBV5-1 to TRBJ1-3; D is possibly TRBD1 (5 bases). This CDR3 comprises 16 residues. The germline V and J ends were trimmed by 1 base and 3 bases, with 14 bases remaining between them. CDR1 is SGHRS, CDR2 YFSETQ, per germline. In DNA, the CDR3 is TGCGCCAGCAGCTTGTCGGTCGTACAGGATGGAAACACCATATATTTT. It specifies CASSLSVVQDGNTIYF.

Written as DNA, the CDR3 is TGTGCCAGCAGACAGGGGCTCGGCTCCCACTACGAGCAGTACTTC. Translating gives CASRQGLGSHYEQYF. The chain is built from TRBV6-5 and TRBJ2-7, with 7 nucleotides matching TRBD1. This CDR3 contains 15 residues. The germline CDR1 and CDR2 sequences are MNHEY and SVGAGI. J gave up 3 bases and V 6 bases, and 11 bases lay outside the gene matches.

The chain joins TRBV6-1 to TRBJ1-1; unclear D gene. The germline V gene encodes CDR1 MNHNS and CDR2 SASEGT. Trimming removed 0 bases from V and 4 bases from J, with 9 bases in between. The length of the CDR3 is 14 residues. The CDR3 sequence is CASSEATGSTEAFF. DNA for the CDR3: TGTGCCAGCAGTGAAGCTACGGGGAGCACTGAAGCTTTCTTT.

This clone occurred a few times. The CDR3 region is CASSPTGERVYTQYF. The CDR3 DNA follows: TGTGCCAGCAGCCCTACAGGGGAACGAGTATATACGCAGTATTTT. The chain employs TRBV28 and TRBJ2-3, with 7 bases fitting TRBD1. The CDR3 is 15 residues long. Per germline, CDR1 MDHEN and CDR2 SYDVKM. After removal of 6 bases from V and 7 bases from J, the junction contained 13 bases not matched to a gene. The full variable domain, in which reference TRBV28 and TRBJ2-3 provide the parts outside the CDR3, is DVKVTQSSRYLVKRTGEKVFLECVQDMDHENMFWYRQDPGLGLRLIYFSYDVKMKEKGDIPEGYSVSREKKERFSLILESASTNQTSMYLCASSPTGERVYTQYFGPGTRLTVL.

The chain carries TRBV19 and TRBJ2-3; tentatively, D is TRBD2 (6 bases). This CDR3 comprises 16 residues. V was clipped by 7 bases and J by 5 bases, with 22 bases between them. Germline CDR1 and CDR2: LNHDA and SQIVND (reference sequence). Here the CDR3 DNA reads TGTGCCAGTACAGCTGCGGGAACTCGTGGAGTAGATACGCAGTATTTT. It codes for CASTAAGTRGVDTQYF.